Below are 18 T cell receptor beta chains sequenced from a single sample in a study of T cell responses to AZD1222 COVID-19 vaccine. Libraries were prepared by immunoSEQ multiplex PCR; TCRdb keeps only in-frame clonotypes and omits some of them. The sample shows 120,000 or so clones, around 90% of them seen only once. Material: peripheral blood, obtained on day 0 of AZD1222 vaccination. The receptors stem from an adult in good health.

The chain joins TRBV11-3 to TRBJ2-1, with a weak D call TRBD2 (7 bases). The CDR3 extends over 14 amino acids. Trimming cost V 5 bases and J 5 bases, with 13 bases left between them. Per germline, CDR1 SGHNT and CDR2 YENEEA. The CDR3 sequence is CASSTGGQHNEQFF. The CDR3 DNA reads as TGTGCCAGCAGCACCGGGGGGCAGCACAATGAGCAGTTCTTC.

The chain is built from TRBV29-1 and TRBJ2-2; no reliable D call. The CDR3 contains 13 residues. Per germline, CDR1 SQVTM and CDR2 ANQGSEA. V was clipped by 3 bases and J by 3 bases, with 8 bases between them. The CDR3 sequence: CSVDSTYTGELFF. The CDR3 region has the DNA TGCAGCGTTGACTCGACCTACACCGGGGAGCTGTTTTTT.

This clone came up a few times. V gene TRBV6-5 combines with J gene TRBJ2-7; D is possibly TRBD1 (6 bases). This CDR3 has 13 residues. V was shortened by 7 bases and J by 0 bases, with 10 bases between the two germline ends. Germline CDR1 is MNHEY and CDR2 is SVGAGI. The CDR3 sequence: CASKQGSSYEQYF. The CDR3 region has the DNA TGTGCCAGCAAGCAGGGGAGCTCCTACGAGCAGTACTTC.

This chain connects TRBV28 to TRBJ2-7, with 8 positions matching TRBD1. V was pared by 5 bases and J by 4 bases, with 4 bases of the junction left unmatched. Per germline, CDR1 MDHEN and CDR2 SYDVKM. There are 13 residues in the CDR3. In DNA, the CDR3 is TGTGCCAGCAGTAGACAGGGGAAGTACGAGCAGTACTTC. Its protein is CASSRQGKYEQYF.

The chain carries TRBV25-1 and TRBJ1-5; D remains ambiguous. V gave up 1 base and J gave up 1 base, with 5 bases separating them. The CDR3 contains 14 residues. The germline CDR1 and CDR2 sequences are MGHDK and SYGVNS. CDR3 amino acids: CASSESGSNQPQHF. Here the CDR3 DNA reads TGTGCCAGCAGTGAATCTGGCAGCAATCAGCCCCAGCATTTT.

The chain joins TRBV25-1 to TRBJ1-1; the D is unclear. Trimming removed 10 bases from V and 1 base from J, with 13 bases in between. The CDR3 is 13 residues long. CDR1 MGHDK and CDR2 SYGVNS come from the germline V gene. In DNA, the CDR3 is TGTGCCACCCAAGATATTGGGAACACTGAAGCTTTCTTT. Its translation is CATQDIGNTEAFF.

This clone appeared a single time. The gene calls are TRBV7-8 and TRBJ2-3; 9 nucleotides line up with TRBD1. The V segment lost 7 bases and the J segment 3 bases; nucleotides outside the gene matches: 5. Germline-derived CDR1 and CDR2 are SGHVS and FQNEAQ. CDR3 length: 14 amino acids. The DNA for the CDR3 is TGTGCCAGCACCGGGACAGGGTGGACAGATACGCAGTATTTT. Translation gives CASTGTGWTDTQYF.

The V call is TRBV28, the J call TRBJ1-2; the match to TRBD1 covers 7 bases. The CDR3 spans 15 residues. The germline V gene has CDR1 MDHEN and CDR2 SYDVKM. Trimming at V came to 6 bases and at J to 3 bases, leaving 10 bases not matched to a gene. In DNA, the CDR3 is TGTGCCAGCAGCTCACAGGGGAGAGGGGACTATGGCTACACCTTC. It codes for CASSSQGRGDYGYTF.

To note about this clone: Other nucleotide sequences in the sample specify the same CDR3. This CDR3 is CASTDRDGYTF. CDR3 nucleotide sequence: TGTGCCAGCACGGACAGGGATGGCTACACCTTC. The chain employs TRBV2 and TRBJ1-2; 8 nucleotides match TRBD1. J was trimmed by 6 bases and V by 7 bases; bases with no gene match: 1. The CDR3 loop spans 11 amino acids. Germline V CDR1 and CDR2: SNHLY, FYNNEI.

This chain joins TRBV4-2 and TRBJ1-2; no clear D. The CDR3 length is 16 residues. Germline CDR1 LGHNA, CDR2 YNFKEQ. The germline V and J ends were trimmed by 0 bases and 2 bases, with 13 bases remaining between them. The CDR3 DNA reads TGTGCCAGCAGCCAAGAAGGGTGGGCTCTCAACTATGGCTACACCTTC. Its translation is CASSQEGWALNYGYTF.

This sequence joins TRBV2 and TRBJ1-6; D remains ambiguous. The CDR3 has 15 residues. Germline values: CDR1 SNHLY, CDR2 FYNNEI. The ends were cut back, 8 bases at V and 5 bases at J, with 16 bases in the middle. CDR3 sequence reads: CASRAWATHNSPLHF. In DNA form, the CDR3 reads TGTGCCAGCCGGGCCTGGGCGACACATAATTCACCCCTCCACTTT.

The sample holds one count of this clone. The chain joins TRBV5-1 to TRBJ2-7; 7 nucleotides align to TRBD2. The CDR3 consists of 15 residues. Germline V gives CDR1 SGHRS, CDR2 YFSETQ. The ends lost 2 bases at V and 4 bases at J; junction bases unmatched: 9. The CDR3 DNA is TGCGCCAGCAGCTTAACAGCGGGACCCCCTTACGAGCAGTACTTC. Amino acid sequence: CASSLTAGPPYEQYF.

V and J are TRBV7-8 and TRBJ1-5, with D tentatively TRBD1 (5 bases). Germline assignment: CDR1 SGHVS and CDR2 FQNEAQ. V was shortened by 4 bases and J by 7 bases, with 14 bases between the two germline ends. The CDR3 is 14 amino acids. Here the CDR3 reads CASSYGTLGQPQHF. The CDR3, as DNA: TGTGCCAGCAGCTATGGGACGCTCGGCCAGCCCCAGCATTTT.

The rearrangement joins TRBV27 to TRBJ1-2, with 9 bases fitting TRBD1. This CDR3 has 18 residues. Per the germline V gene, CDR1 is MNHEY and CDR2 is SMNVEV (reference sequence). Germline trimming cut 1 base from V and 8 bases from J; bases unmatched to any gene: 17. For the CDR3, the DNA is TGTGCCAGCAGTTTATATATCGACAGGGGGTTAAGCTTGCGGGGCTACACCTTC. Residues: CASSLYIDRGLSLRGYTF.

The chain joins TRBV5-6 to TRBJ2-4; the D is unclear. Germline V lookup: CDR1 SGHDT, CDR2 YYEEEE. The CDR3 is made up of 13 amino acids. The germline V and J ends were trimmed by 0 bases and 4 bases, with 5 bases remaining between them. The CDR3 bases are TGTGCCAGCAGCTTGGGACTGAAAAACATTCAGTACTTC. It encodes CASSLGLKNIQYF.

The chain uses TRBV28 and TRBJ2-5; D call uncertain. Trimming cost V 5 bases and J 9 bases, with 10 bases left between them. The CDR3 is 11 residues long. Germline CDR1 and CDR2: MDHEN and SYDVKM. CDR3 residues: CASSIPGSQYF. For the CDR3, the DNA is TGTGCCAGCAGTATCCCGGGTTCCCAGTACTTC.

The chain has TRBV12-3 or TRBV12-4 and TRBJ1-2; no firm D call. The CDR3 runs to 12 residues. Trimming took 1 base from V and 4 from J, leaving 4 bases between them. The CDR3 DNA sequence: TGTGCCAGCAGTTTAGAGCCCTATGGCTACACCTTC. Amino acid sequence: CASSLEPYGYTF.

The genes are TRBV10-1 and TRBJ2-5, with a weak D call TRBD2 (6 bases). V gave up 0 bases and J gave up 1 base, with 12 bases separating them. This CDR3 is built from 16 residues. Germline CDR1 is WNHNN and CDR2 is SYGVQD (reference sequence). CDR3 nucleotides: TGCGCCAGCAGTGAGTCCGAATTTAGCGGCCAAGAGACCCAGTACTTC. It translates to CASSESEFSGQETQYF.